This entry lists 20 T cell receptor beta chains sequenced from one sample in a study of cytomegalovirus exposure and HLA in healthy donors. Profiling relied on immunoSEQ multiplex PCR, and the TCRdb table lists in-frame clones only, not all of them. The sample carries approximately 54,000 clones, roughly nine tenths recorded once. Sequences were obtained from PBMCs. Receptors were obtained from a woman aged 18-29 years in good health and CMV-seropositive.

The V call is TRBV6-1, the J call TRBJ2-2; D is ambiguous. Between the trimmed V and J ends, which lost 5 bases and 6 bases, there was a span of 10 bases. Germline CDR1 is MNHNS and CDR2 is SASEGT. The CDR3 is 13 amino acids. The CDR3 DNA is TGTGCCAGCAGTTATCGAGAGGCCGGGGAGCTGTTTTTT. Encoded protein: CASSYREAGELFF.

This chain uses TRBV7-2 with TRBJ2-1; D not certain. Trimming took 1 base from V and 7 from J, leaving 11 bases between them. Germline V gene data show CDR1 as SGHTA and CDR2 as FQGNSA. The CDR3 totals 14 residues. This chain's CDR3 is CASSLVGRRNEQFF. The CDR3 coding sequence is TGTGCCAGCAGCTTAGTCGGCCGCAGGAATGAGCAGTTCTTC.

The rearrangement uses TRBV10-2 and TRBJ2-5; D may be TRBD1 (6 bases). The ends were cut back, 5 bases at V and 9 bases at J, with 16 bases in the middle. Germline assignment: CDR1 WSHSY and CDR2 SAAADI. The CDR3 extends over 13 amino acids. This CDR3 reads CASSPDRLGAQYF. CDR3 nucleotide sequence: TGCGCCAGCAGTCCAGACAGGCTCGGGGCCCAGTACTTC.

The rearrangement joins TRBV28 to TRBJ1-6; TRBD1 might be the D (6 bases). V shed 6 bases and J shed 0 bases, with 9 bases lying between them. The CDR3 runs to 15 residues. Germline assignment: CDR1 MDHEN and CDR2 SYDVKM. CDR3 DNA: TGTGCCAGCAGGAGGGACAACTCCTATAATTCACCCCTCCACTTT. Translation: CASRRDNSYNSPLHF.

The V gene is TRBV19, the J gene TRBJ1-4; no firm D call. V gave up 4 bases and J gave up 8 bases, with 17 bases separating them. CDR1 LNHDA and CDR2 SQIVND come from the germline V gene (reference sequence). This CDR3 contains 15 residues. The CDR3 nucleotides are TGTGCCAGTAGTAGGGGTGCGGGGAGCAAGGAAAAACTGTTTTTT. Encoded protein: CASSRGAGSKEKLFF.

This chain uses TRBV2 with TRBJ2-1; a possible D gene is TRBD2 (7 bases). Germline values: CDR1 SNHLY, CDR2 FYNNEI. V was trimmed by 3 bases and J by 7 bases, leaving 10 bases between them. This CDR3 contains 13 residues. CDR3 bases: TGTGCCAGCAGTGAGGGGGGGCGGAATGAGCAGTTCTTC. Amino acids: CASSEGGRNEQFF.

The chain joins TRBV15 to TRBJ1-1; D remains unclear. Germline V CDR1 and CDR2: LNHNV, YYDKDF (reference sequence). The germline V and J ends were trimmed by 6 bases and 7 bases, with 21 bases remaining between them. There are 15 residues in the CDR3. CDR3 bases: TGTGCCACCAGACACCAACCCCGGGTCGATATTGAAGCTTTCTTT. Translated: CATRHQPRVDIEAFF. The whole variable domain, remainder taken from reference TRBV15 and TRBJ1-1, is DAMVIQNPRYQVTQFGKPVTLSCSQTLNHNVMYWYQQKSSQAPKLLFHYYDKDFNNEADTPDNFQSRRPNTSFCFLDIRSPGLGDTAMYLCATRHQPRVDIEAFFGQGTRLTVV.

The chain is built from TRBV16 and TRBJ2-7; 11 bases are shared with TRBD2. Germline lookup yields CDR1 KGHSY and CDR2 FQNENV. V shed 2 bases, J shed 3 bases, and the junction held 6 bases outside the gene matches. CDR3 length equals 16 residues. For the CDR3, the DNA is TGTGCCAGCAGCCAACAGACTAGCGGGGATGACTACGAGCAGTACTTC. This translates into CASSQQTSGDDYEQYF. Looking up the rest from reference TRBV16 and TRBJ2-7 gives the full variable domain: GEEVAQTPKHLVRGEGQKAKLYCAPIKGHSYVFWYQQVLKNEFKFLISFQNENVFDETGMPKERFSAKCLPNSPCSLEIQATKLEDSAVYFCASSQQTSGDDYEQYFGPGTRLTVT.

This chain connects TRBV11-3 to TRBJ2-6; a possible D gene is TRBD1 (6 bases). V lost 4 bases to trimming and J lost 2 bases, with 12 bases between them. The CDR3 loop spans 16 amino acids. The germline V gene has CDR1 SGHNT and CDR2 YENEEA. In nucleotides, the CDR3 is TGTGCCAGCAGCTCAAGACAGGCGACTGGGGCCAACGTCCTGACTTTC. Translated, it gives CASSSRQATGANVLTF.

The rearrangement links TRBV7-2 to TRBJ1-2; 9 bases are a match to TRBD1. Germline assignment: CDR1 SGHTA and CDR2 FQGNSA. This CDR3 is 14 amino acids long. Trimming at V came to 1 base and at J to 9 bases, leaving 6 bases not matched to a gene. CDR3 in DNA: TGTGCCAGCAGCTTAGTTGAGACAGGGGGTAGCTACACCTTC. Translated, it gives CASSLVETGGSYTF.

The chain recombines TRBV9 with TRBJ2-1; a weak D match, TRBD2 (5 bases). The germline V gene encodes CDR1 SGDLS and CDR2 YYNGEE. This CDR3 has 15 amino acids. Trimming pared 7 bases from V and 3 bases from J, leaving 17 bases between. The DNA of the CDR3 is TGTGCCAGCGGCCGCGGGCAGGCGAACTACAATGAGCAGTTCTTC. This encodes CASGRGQANYNEQFF.

The chain uses TRBV29-1 and TRBJ2-1; 10 bases match TRBD2. The CDR3 extends over 15 amino acids. Germline CDR1 is SQVTM and CDR2 is ANQGSEA. Germline trimming cut 5 bases from V and 10 bases from J; bases unmatched to any gene: 14. This chain's CDR3 is CSVHIRRGAGGEQFF. CDR3 in DNA: TGCAGCGTTCATATCCGTCGGGGAGCGGGGGGGGAGCAGTTCTTC.

As regards this clone: Germline is not matched at one junction end, which may reflect a read error. This rearrangement joins TRBV7-7 to TRBJ2-7; 11 bases are a match to TRBD1. The CDR3 consists of 15 residues. Germline CDR1 and CDR2: SSHAT and FNYEAQ (reference sequence). The CDR3 DNA is TGTGCTAGCAGCCCTTCGGGACAGGGGGAATACGAGCAGTACTTC. Translated: CASSPSGQGEYEQYF. Combining the CDR3 with reference TRBV7-7 and TRBJ2-7 gives the whole variable domain GAGVSQSPRYKVTKRGQDVTLRCDPISSHATLYWYQQALGQGPEFLTYFNYEAQPDKSGLPSDRFSAERPEGSISTLTIQRTEQRDSAMYRCASSPSGQGEYEQYFGPGTRLTVT.

The chain couples TRBV5-6 to TRBJ2-2; the match to TRBD1 covers 8 bases. The CDR3 covers 15 residues. The V gene end was trimmed by 2 bases and the J gene end by 1 base; junction bases not matched to a gene: 1. Germline-derived CDR1 and CDR2 are SGHDT and YYEEEE. CDR3 nucleotide sequence: TGTGCCAGCAGCTTACAGGGGGTGAACACCGGGGAGCTGTTTTTT. This codes for CASSLQGVNTGELFF.

This clone came up once. The J gene is TRBJ1-1, the V gene TRBV5-6, with 8 bases lining up with TRBD1. This CDR3 comprises 15 residues. The junction had 9 bases not matched to a gene; V was cut back by 3 bases and J by 5 bases. Looked up from germline, CDR1 is SGHDT and CDR2 is YYEEEE. The DNA for the CDR3 is TGTGCCAGCAGCTCATATGGACAGGGACGAACTGAAGCTTTCTTT. Amino acids: CASSSYGQGRTEAFF.

This clone has just one count. The CDR3 DNA sequence: TGTGCCAGCAGTAGAACAACAGGGGAAGAGACCCAGTACTTC. Translation: CASSRTTGEETQYF. The rearrangement uses TRBV28 and TRBJ2-5; 7 positions match TRBD1. The V gene end was trimmed by 5 bases and the J gene end by 3 bases; junction bases not matched to a gene: 6. The germline V gene has CDR1 MDHEN and CDR2 SYDVKM. This CDR3 has 14 residues. The full variable domain, in which reference TRBV28 and TRBJ2-5 provide the parts outside the CDR3, is DVKVTQSSRYLVKRTGEKVFLECVQDMDHENMFWYRQDPGLGLRLIYFSYDVKMKEKGDIPEGYSVSREKKERFSLILESASTNQTSMYLCASSRTTGEETQYFGPGTRLLVL.

Here the CDR3 DNA reads TGTGCCAGCAACTCCCTAGCTAAGGGCGAGACCCAGTACTTC. Translating gives CASNSLAKGETQYF. The chain uses TRBV14 and TRBJ2-5, with D possibly matching TRBD2 (5 bases). The CDR3 runs 14 residues. The ends were cut back, 7 bases at V and 5 bases at J, with 17 bases in the middle. Germline values: CDR1 SGHDN, CDR2 FVKESK. The whole variable domain, filled in from reference TRBV14 and TRBJ2-5, reads EAGVTQFPSHSVIEKGQTVTLRCDPISGHDNLYWYRRVMGKEIKFLLHFVKESKQDESGMPNNRFLAERTGGTYSTLKVQPAELEDSGVYFCASNSLAKGETQYFGPGTRLLVL.

This chain links TRBV4-1 with TRBJ2-7; 7 nucleotides line up with TRBD2. Germline V gene sequence: CDR1 MGHRA, CDR2 YSYEKL. This CDR3 has 14 amino acids. V was clipped by 4 bases and J by 3 bases; unmatched bases: 6. The CDR3 region is CASSPRGDHYEQYF. The CDR3 DNA sequence: TGCGCCAGCAGCCCCCGGGGGGACCACTACGAGCAGTACTTC.

V is TRBV19 and J is TRBJ2-1; the match to TRBD2 covers 12 bases. After removal of 1 base from V and 5 bases from J, the junction contained 6 bases not matched to a gene. In germline, CDR1 is LNHDA, CDR2 SQIVND (reference sequence). This CDR3 has 17 amino acids. CDR3 loop: CASSIVVTSGGNNEQFF. DNA of the CDR3: TGTGCCAGTAGTATAGTCGTCACTAGCGGGGGGAACAATGAGCAGTTCTTC.

The chain links TRBV4-1 to TRBJ1-1; D remains ambiguous. Between the trimmed V and J ends, which lost 0 bases and 4 bases, there was a span of 6 bases. The germline V gene encodes CDR1 MGHRA and CDR2 YSYEKL. CDR3 length equals 13 residues. The CDR3 DNA follows: TGCGCCAGCAGCCAAGACCGGTTCACTGAAGCTTTCTTT. The encoded protein is CASSQDRFTEAFF.